The T cell receptor (beta chain) described here comes from a study of blood T cell repertoires in COVID-19. Study summary: Acute-phase and convalescent COVID-19 samples originated in the United States, Italy and Spain. PBMCs, B-cell-depleted T cells, or T cells provided the cDNA or gDNA that made up the material.

In the authors' workflow: Amplification of reference gene primers provided the estimated nucleated cell counts. Assay used: immunoSEQ multiplex PCR; TCRdb lists only in-frame clones, some missing. V, J and clone size reflect that table, while D and trimming were determined from the DNA. Here the sample spans roughly 200,000 clones, about 81% being singletons. Recruited during active infection, patients (from Seattle) were subsequently followed longitudinally. Trimming took 3 bases from V and 2 from J, leaving 11 bases between them. Germline-derived CDR1 and CDR2 are SGHVS and FQNEAQ. The CDR3 extends over 14 amino acids.

J is TRBJ2-7 and V is TRBV7-8, with D possibly matching TRBD1 (6 bases). The TCR comes from a woman of 80 years or more with COVID-19, enrolled during active disease. The sequencing sample was made of peripheral blood. As DNA, the CDR3 is TGTGCCAGCAGCTTGGGCAGGGGCCCCTACGAGCAGTACTTC. Protein sequence: CASSLGRGPYEQYF. Together with reference TRBV7-8 and TRBJ2-7, the CDR3 gives the full variable domain: GAGVSQSPRYKVAKRGQDVALRCDPISGHVSLFWYQQALGQGPEFLTYFQNEAQLDKSGLPSDRFFAERPEGSVSTLKIQRTQQEDSAVYLCASSLGRGPYEQYFGPGTRLTVT.